This T cell receptor (beta chain) is drawn from a study of patients and donors after allogeneic stem cell transplantation. TCRdb re-analysed the RT-PCR reads in MiXCR, keeping a single row per CDR3 protein. The sample carries about a million distinct CDR3 sequences, more than 15% recorded once. CDR3 length: 19 residues. The germline V gene encodes CDR1 LGHDT and CDR2 YNNKEL (reference sequence). Trimming at V came to 3 bases and at J to 0 bases, leaving 4 bases not matched to a gene. V and J are TRBV3-1 and TRBJ2-6; TRBD2 agrees at 14 bases. The sequence came from a human donor who was either an allogeneic HSCT recipient or a stem cell or donor lymphocyte infusion donor (not recorded which). It is not recorded whose cells these are; they may come from a transplant donor. The sequencing input was blood, either unsorted or a sorted T cell fraction (not recorded which). In nucleotides, the CDR3 is TGTGCCAGCAGCCAGGAGACTAGCGGGAGGGCCTCTGGGGCCAACGTCCTGACTTTC. This gives the protein CASSQETSGRASGANVLTF. The variable domain in full, with the rest retrieved from reference TRBV3-1 and TRBJ2-6, is DTAVSQTPKYLVTQMGNDKSIKCEQNLGHDTMYWYKQDSKKFLKIMFSYNNKELIINETVPNRFSPKSPDKAHLNLHINSLELGDSAVYFCASSQETSGRASGANVLTFGAGSRLTVL.